The T cell receptor (beta chain) under discussion was sequenced for a study of response to subunit inactivated influenza vaccine. After removal of 5 bases from V and 3 bases from J, the junction contained 6 bases not matched to a gene. This CDR3 is 14 amino acids long. Germline loops: CDR1 MDHEN, CDR2 SYDVKM. A remark on this clonotype: Antigen specificity is unknown.

TCRdb analysed the RT-PCR reads with MiXCR anew, one entry per CDR3 protein. This table holds around 520,000 distinct CDR3 sequences, approximately 12% found once. Notes on the study in general: T cells newly recruited by each seasonal influenza vaccination are few, the authors suggested.

Sample: PBMCs from blood, taken on the day of vaccination. The chain combines TRBV28 with TRBJ2-7; 8 bases match TRBD2. This sequence originates from a man in his fifties who received an inactivated influenza vaccine. CDR3 sequence: CASSESSGYYEQYF. The DNA of the CDR3 is TGTGCCAGCAGTGAGTCTAGCGGGTACTACGAGCAGTACTTC. The full variable domain, in which reference TRBV28 and TRBJ2-7 provide the parts outside the CDR3, is DVKVTQSSRYLVKRTGEKVFLECVQDMDHENMFWYRQDPGLGLRLIYFSYDVKMKEKGDIPEGYSVSREKKERFSLILESASTNQTSMYLCASSESSGYYEQYFGPGTRLTVT.